This TCR beta chain emerged from a study of blood T cell repertoires in COVID-19. Study information: Sites in the United States, Italy and Spain provided acute and convalescent COVID-19 samples. Sources were T cells, B-cell-depleted T cells, or PBMCs; the material itself was cDNA or gDNA.

Germline assignment: CDR1 DFQATT and CDR2 SNEGSKA (reference sequence). The CDR3 sequence is 16 residues long. V dropped 3 bases and J dropped 9; count of bases not matched to a gene: 11. Authors' analysis steps: How many nucleated cells were present was estimated from reference gene primer amplification. Data came from immunoSEQ multiplex PCR; TCRdb stores just in-frame clones and leaves some out. D and trimming were read from the DNA, whereas the V and J calls and clone size are those reported in that table. The sample shows 410,000 or so clones, about 89% of them seen only once. Seattle's cohort entered during active infection and was followed longitudinally.

Sequencing was done on a sample of peripheral blood. This clonotype was obtained from a middle-aged woman with COVID-19, enrolled during active disease. The V call is TRBV20-1, the J call TRBJ1-6; 10 bases are a match to TRBD1. The CDR3 spells CSASTGTGEWISPLHF. The CDR3 region has the DNA TGCAGTGCTAGTACCGGGACAGGGGAGTGGATTTCACCCCTCCACTTT.